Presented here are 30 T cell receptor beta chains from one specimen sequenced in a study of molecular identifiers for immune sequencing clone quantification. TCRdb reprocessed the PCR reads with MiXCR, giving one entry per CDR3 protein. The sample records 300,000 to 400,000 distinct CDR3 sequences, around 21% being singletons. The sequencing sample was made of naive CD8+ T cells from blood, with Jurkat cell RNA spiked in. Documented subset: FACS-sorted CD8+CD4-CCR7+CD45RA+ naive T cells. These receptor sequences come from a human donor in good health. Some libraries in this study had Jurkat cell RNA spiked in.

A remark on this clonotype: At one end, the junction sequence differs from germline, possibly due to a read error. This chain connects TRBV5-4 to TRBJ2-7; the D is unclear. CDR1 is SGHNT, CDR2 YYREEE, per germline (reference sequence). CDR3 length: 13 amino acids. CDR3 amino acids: CASSFAGAYERYF. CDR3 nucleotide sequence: TGTGCCAGCAGCTTTGCAGGAGCCTACGAGCGGTACTTC.

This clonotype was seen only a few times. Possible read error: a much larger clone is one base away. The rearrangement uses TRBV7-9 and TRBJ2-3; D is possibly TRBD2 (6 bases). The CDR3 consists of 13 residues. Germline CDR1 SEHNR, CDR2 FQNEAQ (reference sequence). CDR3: CASSLTSTDTRYF. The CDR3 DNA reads TGTGCCAGCAGCCTCACTAGCACAGATACGCGGTATTTT.

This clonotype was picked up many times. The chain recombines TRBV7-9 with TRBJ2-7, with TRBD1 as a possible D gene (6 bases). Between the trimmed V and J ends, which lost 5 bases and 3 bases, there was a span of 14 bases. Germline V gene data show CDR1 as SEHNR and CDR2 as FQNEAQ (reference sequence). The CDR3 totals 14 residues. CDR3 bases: TGTGCCAGCAGCATGGGACACGCCAACTACGAGCAGTACTTC. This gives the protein CASSMGHANYEQYF.

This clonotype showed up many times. As DNA, the CDR3 is TGTGCCAGCAGCTTGTCAGGGCTTGGCTACACCTTC. Its protein product is CASSLSGLGYTF. This chain uses TRBV5-4 with TRBJ1-2; TRBD1 might be the D (5 bases). CDR1 and CDR2 from the germline V gene are SGHNT and YYREEE (reference sequence). The CDR3 consists of 12 residues. Trimming took 1 base from V and 7 from J, leaving 8 bases between them. Supplemented by reference TRBV5-4 and TRBJ1-2, the full variable domain reads ETGVTQSPTHLIKTRGQQVTLRCSSQSGHNTVSWYQQALGQGPQFIFQYYREEENGRGNFPPRFSGLQFPNYSSELNVNALELDDSALYLCASSLSGLGYTFGSGTRLTVV.

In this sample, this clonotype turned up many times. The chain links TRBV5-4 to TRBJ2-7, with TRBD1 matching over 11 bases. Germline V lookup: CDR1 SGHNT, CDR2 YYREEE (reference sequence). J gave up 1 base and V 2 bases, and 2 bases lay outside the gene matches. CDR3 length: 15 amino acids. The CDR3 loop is CASSFGQGASYEQYF. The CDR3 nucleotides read TGTGCCAGCAGCTTTGGACAGGGGGCTTCCTACGAGCAGTACTTC.

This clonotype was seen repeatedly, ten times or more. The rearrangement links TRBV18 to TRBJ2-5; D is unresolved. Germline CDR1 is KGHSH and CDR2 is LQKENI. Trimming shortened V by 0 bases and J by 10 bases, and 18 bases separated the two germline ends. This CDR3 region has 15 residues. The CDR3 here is CASSPPALGMIDQYF. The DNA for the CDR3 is TGTGCCAGCTCACCACCGGCGCTGGGGATGATTGACCAGTACTTC.

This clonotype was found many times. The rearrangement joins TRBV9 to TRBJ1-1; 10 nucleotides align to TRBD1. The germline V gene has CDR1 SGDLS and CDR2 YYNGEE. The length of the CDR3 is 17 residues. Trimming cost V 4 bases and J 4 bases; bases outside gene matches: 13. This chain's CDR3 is CASSPVPGQGRGTEAFF. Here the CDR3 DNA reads TGTGCCAGCAGCCCTGTCCCGGGACAGGGGCGGGGCACTGAAGCTTTCTTT.

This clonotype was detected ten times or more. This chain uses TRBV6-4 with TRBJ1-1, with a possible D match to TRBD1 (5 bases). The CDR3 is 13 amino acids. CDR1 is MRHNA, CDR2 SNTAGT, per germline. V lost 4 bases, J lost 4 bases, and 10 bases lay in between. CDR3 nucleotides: TGTGCCAGCAGTGCAGGGCCGGGCACTGAAGCTTTCTTT. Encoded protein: CASSAGPGTEAFF.

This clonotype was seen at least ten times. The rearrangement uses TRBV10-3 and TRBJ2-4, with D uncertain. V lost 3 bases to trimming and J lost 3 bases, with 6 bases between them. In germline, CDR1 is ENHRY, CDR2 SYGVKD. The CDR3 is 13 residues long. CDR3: CAISDVDKNIQYF. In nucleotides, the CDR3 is TGTGCCATCAGTGATGTCGACAAAAACATTCAGTACTTC.

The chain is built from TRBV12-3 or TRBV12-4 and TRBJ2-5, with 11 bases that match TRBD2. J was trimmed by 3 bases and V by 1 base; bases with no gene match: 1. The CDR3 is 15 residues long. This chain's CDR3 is CASSLETSGEETQYF. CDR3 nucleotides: TGTGCCAGCAGTTTAGAGACTAGCGGGGAAGAGACCCAGTACTTC.

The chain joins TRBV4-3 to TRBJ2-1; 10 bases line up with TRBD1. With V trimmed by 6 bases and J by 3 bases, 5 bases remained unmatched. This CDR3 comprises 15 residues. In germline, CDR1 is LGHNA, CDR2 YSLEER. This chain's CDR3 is CASSLDRGHYNEQFF. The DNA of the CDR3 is TGCGCCAGCAGTCTCGACAGGGGGCACTACAATGAGCAGTTCTTC.

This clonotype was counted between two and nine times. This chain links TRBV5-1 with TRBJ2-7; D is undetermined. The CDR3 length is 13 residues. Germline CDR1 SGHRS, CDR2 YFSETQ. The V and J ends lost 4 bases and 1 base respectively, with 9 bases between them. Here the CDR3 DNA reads TGCGCCAGCAGCCCGGACCCGTCCTACGAGCAGTACTTC. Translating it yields CASSPDPSYEQYF.

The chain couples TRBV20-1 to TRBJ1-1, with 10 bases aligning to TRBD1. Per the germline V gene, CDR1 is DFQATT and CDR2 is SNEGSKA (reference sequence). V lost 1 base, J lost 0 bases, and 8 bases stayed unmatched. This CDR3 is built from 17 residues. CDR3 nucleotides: TGCAGTGCTAGAGTTGGGACAGGGGAGAGTTTGAACACTGAAGCTTTCTTT. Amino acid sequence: CSARVGTGESLNTEAFF.

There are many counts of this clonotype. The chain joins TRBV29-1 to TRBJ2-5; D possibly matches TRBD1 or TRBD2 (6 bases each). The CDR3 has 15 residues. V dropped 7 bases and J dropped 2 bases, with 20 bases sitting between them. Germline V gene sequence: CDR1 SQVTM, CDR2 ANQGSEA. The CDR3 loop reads CSAYDGGRVQETQYF. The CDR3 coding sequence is TGCAGCGCTTACGATGGGGGGCGCGTACAAGAGACCCAGTACTTC. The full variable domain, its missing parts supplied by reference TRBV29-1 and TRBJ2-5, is SAVISQKPSRDICQRGTSLTIQCQVDSQVTMMFWYRQQPGQSLTLIATANQGSEATYESGFVIDKFPISRPNLTFSTLTVSNMSPEDSSIYLCSAYDGGRVQETQYFGPGTRLLVL.

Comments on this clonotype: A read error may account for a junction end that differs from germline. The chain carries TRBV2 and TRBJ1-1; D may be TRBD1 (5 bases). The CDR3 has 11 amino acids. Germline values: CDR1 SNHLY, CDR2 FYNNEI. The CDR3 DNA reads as TGTGCCAGCAGGGAAGGGGCTGAAGCTTTCTTT. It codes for CASREGAEAFF.

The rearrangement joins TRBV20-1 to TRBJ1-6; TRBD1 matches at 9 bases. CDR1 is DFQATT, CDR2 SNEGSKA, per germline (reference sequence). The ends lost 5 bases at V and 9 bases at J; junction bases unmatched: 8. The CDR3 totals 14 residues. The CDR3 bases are TGCAGTGCTCCCGTCGGGACAGGGATTTCACCCCTCCACTTT. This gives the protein CSAPVGTGISPLHF.

CDR3 nucleotides: TGTGCCAGCAGGCCAGGAGACGGCAATCAGCCCCAGCATTTT. This sequence encodes CASRPGDGNQPQHF. The chain joins TRBV7-9 to TRBJ1-5; unclear D gene. The CDR3 loop spans 14 amino acids. The ends were cut back, 6 bases at V and 2 bases at J, with 11 bases in the middle. CDR1 is SEHNR and CDR2 is FQNEAQ in the germline V gene (reference sequence).

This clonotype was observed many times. The CDR3, as DNA: TGTGCCAGCAGTTTGAGGGGATTGGGCACTGAAGCTTTCTTT. Translated, it gives CASSLRGLGTEAFF. The chain combines TRBV28 with TRBJ1-1; tentative D call: TRBD1 (5 bases). CDR1 is MDHEN, CDR2 SYDVKM, per germline. This CDR3 has 14 amino acids. Trimming took off 3 bases at V and 4 bases at J, with 12 bases between the two ends. Using reference TRBV28 and TRBJ1-1 for the parts outside the CDR3, the full variable domain is DVKVTQSSRYLVKRTGEKVFLECVQDMDHENMFWYRQDPGLGLRLIYFSYDVKMKEKGDIPEGYSVSREKKERFSLILESASTNQTSMYLCASSLRGLGTEAFFGQGTRLTVV.

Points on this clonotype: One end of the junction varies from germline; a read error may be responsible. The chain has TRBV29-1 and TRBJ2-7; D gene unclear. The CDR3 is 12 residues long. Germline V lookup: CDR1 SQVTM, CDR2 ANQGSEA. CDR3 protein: CSVLCSSYVQYF. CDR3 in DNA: TGCAGCGTTTTATGCAGCTCCTACGTGCAGTACTTC.

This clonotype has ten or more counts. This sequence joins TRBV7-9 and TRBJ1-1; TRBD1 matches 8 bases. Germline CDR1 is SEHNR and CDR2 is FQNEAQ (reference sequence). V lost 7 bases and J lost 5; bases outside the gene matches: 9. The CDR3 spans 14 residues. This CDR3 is CASTLTGEGTEAFF. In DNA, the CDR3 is TGTGCCAGCACATTGACAGGGGAGGGGACTGAAGCTTTCTTT.

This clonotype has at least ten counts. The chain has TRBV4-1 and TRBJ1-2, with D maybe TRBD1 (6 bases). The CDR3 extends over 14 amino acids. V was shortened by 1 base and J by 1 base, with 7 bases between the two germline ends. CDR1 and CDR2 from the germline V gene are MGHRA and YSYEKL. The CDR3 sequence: CASSQADSNYGYTF. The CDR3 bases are TGCGCCAGCAGCCAAGCGGACAGTAACTATGGCTACACCTTC.

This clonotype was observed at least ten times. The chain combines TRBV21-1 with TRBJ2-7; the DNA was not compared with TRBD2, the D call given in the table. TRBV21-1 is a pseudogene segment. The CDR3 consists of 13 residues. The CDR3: CASSKYGGYEQYF. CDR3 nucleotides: TGTGCCAGCAGCAAATACGGAGGGTACGAGCAGTACTTC.

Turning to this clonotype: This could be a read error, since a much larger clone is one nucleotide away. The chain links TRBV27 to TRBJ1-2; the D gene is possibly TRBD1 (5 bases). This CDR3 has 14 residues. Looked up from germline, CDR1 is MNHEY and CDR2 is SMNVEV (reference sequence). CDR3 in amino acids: CASSARQTNCGYTF. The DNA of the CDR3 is TGTGCCAGCAGTGCGAGACAGACTAACTGTGGCTACACCTTC.

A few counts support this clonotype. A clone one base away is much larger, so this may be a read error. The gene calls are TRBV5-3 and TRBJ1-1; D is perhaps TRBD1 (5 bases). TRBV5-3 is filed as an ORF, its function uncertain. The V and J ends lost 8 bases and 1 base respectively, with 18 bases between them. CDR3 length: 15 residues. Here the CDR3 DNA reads TGTGCCAGCAACAACCAGGGCGAAACGAACACTGAAGCTTTCTTT. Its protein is CASNNQGETNTEAFF.

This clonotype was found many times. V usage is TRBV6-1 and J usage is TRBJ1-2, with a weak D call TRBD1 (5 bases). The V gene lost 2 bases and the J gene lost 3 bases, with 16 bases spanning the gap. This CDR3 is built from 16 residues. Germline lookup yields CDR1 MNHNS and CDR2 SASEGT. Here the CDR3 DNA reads TGTGCCAGCAGTGAAATAGGGGTCAGTCGTGACTATGGCTACACCTTC. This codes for CASSEIGVSRDYGYTF.

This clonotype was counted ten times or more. CDR3: CSVEDPTSGYSYEQYF. CDR3 nucleotide sequence: TGCAGCGTTGAAGATCCAACTAGCGGGTACTCCTACGAGCAGTACTTC. This chain joins TRBV29-1 and TRBJ2-7; 9 nucleotides line up with TRBD2. The CDR3 runs to 16 residues. Per the germline V gene, CDR1 is SQVTM and CDR2 is ANQGSEA. V lost 0 bases, J lost 0 bases, and 6 bases stayed unmatched.

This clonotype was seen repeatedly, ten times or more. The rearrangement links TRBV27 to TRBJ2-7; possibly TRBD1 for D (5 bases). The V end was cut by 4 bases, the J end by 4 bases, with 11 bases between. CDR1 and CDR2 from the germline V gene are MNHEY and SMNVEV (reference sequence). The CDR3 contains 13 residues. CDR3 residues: CASSYRQSYEQYF. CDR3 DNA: TGTGCCAGCAGTTACAGACAGTCTTACGAGCAGTACTTC.

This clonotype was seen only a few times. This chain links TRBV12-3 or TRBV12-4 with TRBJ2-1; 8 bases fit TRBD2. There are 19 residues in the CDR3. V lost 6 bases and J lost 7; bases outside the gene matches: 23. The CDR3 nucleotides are TGTGCCAGCAGCTCGGGAGGGACTAATATACCGACTCCTACAAATGAGCAGTTCTTC. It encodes CASSSGGTNIPTPTNEQFF.

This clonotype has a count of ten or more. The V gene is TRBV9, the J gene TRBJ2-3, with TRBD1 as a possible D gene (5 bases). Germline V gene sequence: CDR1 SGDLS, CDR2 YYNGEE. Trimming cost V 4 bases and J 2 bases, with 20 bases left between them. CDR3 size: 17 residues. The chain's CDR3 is CASSPVVGRQNTDTQYF. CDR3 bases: TGTGCCAGCAGCCCCGTAGTGGGGCGACAAAACACAGATACGCAGTATTTT.

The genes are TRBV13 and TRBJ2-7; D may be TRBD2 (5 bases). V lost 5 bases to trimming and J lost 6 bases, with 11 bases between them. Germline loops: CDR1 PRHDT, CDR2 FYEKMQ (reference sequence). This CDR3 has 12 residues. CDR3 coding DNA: TGTGCCAGCAGCAAGGCGGGTCCCGAGCAGTACTTC. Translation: CASSKAGPEQYF.